Shown below are 29 T cell receptor beta chains from a single sample sequenced in a study of patients and donors after allogeneic stem cell transplantation. Via MiXCR, TCRdb re-called the RT-PCR reads, giving one row per CDR3 protein. This table has roughly 880,000 distinct CDR3 sequences, over 15% appearing once. Sequenced sample: blood, either unsorted or a sorted T cell fraction (not recorded which). The receptor source for this set is a human donor who was either an allogeneic HSCT recipient or a stem cell or donor lymphocyte infusion donor (not recorded which). It is not recorded whose cells these are; they may come from a transplant donor.

V usage is TRBV30 and J usage is TRBJ1-5; 7 nucleotides line up with TRBD1. The V segment lost 0 bases and the J segment 3 bases; nucleotides outside the gene matches: 2. CDR1 and CDR2 from the germline V gene are GTSNPN and SVGIG (reference sequence). The CDR3 totals 14 residues. In DNA form, the CDR3 reads TGTGCCTGGAGTGTAGACAGGGTCAATCAGCCCCAGCATTTT. This translates into CAWSVDRVNQPQHF. The whole variable domain, remainder taken from reference TRBV30 and TRBJ1-5, is SQTIHQWPATLVQPVGSPLSLECTVEGTSNPNLYWYRQAAGRGLQLLFYSVGIGQISSEVPQNLSASRPQDRQFILSSKKLLLSDSGFYLCAWSVDRVNQPQHFGDGTRLSIL.

The V and J genes are TRBV5-1 and TRBJ2-3; D assignment may be TRBD1 or TRBD2 (5 bases each). Trimming shortened V by 3 bases and J by 6 bases, and 14 bases separated the two germline ends. CDR1 is SGHRS and CDR2 is YFSETQ in the germline V gene. The CDR3 is 14 residues long. The CDR3 DNA is TGCGCCAGCAGCTCAGCGGCACCAGGGGATACGCAGTATTTT. Translated, it gives CASSSAAPGDTQYF.

This clonotype was observed many times. The chain uses TRBV12-3 or TRBV12-4 and TRBJ1-2; the match to TRBD1 covers 8 bases. V lost 5 bases and J lost 6; bases outside the gene matches: 11. CDR3 size: 15 residues. CDR3 nucleotide sequence: TGTGCCAGCAGTCGACAGGGGCACCTTGGGGATGGCTACACCTTC. Translated: CASSRQGHLGDGYTF.

In the case of this clonotype: Sequence at one end of the junction differs from germline and may be a read error. The chain couples TRBV7-8 to TRBJ2-5, with D unresolved. Germline V gives CDR1 SGHVS, CDR2 FQNEAQ. CDR3 length: 13 amino acids. In nucleotides, the CDR3 is TGTGCCAGCAGCCGACGAGCCGGAGAGTCCCAGTACTTC. It translates to CASSRRAGESQYF.

This clonotype was seen more than once but under ten times. The rearrangement joins TRBV25-1 to TRBJ2-7, with a weak D call TRBD1 (5 bases). The germline V gene has CDR1 MGHDK and CDR2 SYGVNS. V gave up 2 bases and J gave up 5 bases, with 22 bases separating them. The length of the CDR3 is 17 residues. CDR3 loop: CASSEKQGWYRTNEQYF. CDR3 DNA sequence: TGTGCCAGCAGTGAAAAGCAGGGATGGTACCGGACAAACGAGCAGTACTTC.

The chain links TRBV12-3 or TRBV12-4 to TRBJ1-1, with TRBD1 matching 8 bases. V lost 7 bases, J lost 4 bases, and 11 bases stayed unmatched. The CDR3 extends over 15 amino acids. CDR3 DNA sequence: TGTGCCAGCAACGATCTTCGGGACAGGCCCACTGAAGCTTTCTTT. Encoded protein: CASNDLRDRPTEAFF.

This clonotype was detected a few times. This chain links TRBV6-5 with TRBJ2-3, with D possibly being TRBD2 (6 bases). The germline V and J ends were trimmed by 4 bases and 6 bases, with 14 bases remaining between them. Germline assignment: CDR1 MNHEY and CDR2 SVGAGI. The length of the CDR3 is 14 residues. CDR3 sequence (DNA): TGTGCCAGCAGTTGGCTCAAGGCGGGGGATACGCAGTATTTT. This sequence encodes CASSWLKAGDTQYF.

This clonotype has only a few counts. The chain combines TRBV20-1 with TRBJ2-3, with 9 bases aligning to TRBD1. Germline V CDR1 and CDR2: DFQATT, SNEGSKA (reference sequence). After removal of 3 bases from V and 9 bases from J, the junction contained 10 bases not matched to a gene. The CDR3 spans 14 residues. In nucleotides, the CDR3 is TGCAGTGCTAGGTGGGACAGGGTAAGGTCGACGCAGTATTTT. This gives the protein CSARWDRVRSTQYF.

V gene TRBV20-1 combines with J gene TRBJ1-1, with 8 bases aligning to TRBD1. CDR3 length: 15 amino acids. Germline CDR1 DFQATT, CDR2 SNEGSKA (reference sequence). V trimming: 6 bases; J trimming: 4 bases; junction bases outside the gene matches: 13. For the CDR3, the DNA is TGCAGTGCCGCGGACAGGGCGGTCGGGGGCACTGAAGCTTTCTTT. Encoded protein: CSAADRAVGGTEAFF.

There are a few counts of this clonotype. The rearrangement uses TRBV29-1 and TRBJ2-1; D ambiguous. Germline CDR1 reads SQVTM; CDR2 reads ANQGSEA. The V and J ends lost 7 bases and 2 bases respectively, with 15 bases between them. This CDR3 is built from 14 residues. The DNA for the CDR3 is TGCAGCGCCCATAGTGTCCTCCCCTACAATGAGCAGTTCTTC. Translation: CSAHSVLPYNEQFF.

A few counts support this clonotype. The rearrangement links TRBV5-1 to TRBJ2-7; TRBD1 is a possible D gene (5 bases). The V end was cut by 3 bases, the J end by 2 bases, with 18 bases between. CDR3 length: 16 amino acids. Germline V gene sequence: CDR1 SGHRS, CDR2 YFSETQ. The CDR3: CASSCRVFDFTYEQYF. The CDR3 coding sequence is TGCGCCAGCAGCTGCAGGGTTTTCGACTTTACCTACGAGCAGTACTTC.

This clonotype was found a few times. This chain links TRBV20-1 with TRBJ2-7, with TRBD2 identical over 8 bases. V lost 3 bases and J lost 0; bases outside the gene matches: 7. The germline CDR1 and CDR2 sequences are DFQATT and SNEGSKA (reference sequence). The CDR3 contains 15 residues. The CDR3 nucleotides are TGCAGTGCTAGGGGCCAGCGGGGGAGCTCCTACGAGCAGTACTTC. The encoded protein is CSARGQRGSSYEQYF.

The chain combines TRBV7-8 with TRBJ2-3, with D perhaps TRBD2 (5 bases). Germline V CDR1 and CDR2: SGHVS, FQNEAQ. V was pared by 5 bases and J by 0 bases, with 15 bases between. The CDR3 is 16 residues long. The CDR3 DNA reads as TGTGCCAGCAGCCAGAGGGCTAGGCCTAGCACAGATACGCAGTATTTT. This translates into CASSQRARPSTDTQYF.

A few counts support this clonotype. This chain joins TRBV5-1 and TRBJ2-1; D perhaps matches TRBD2 (5 bases). The germline V and J ends were trimmed by 0 bases and 6 bases, with 10 bases remaining between them. Germline lookup yields CDR1 SGHRS and CDR2 YFSETQ. The CDR3 is made up of 14 amino acids. CDR3 amino acids: CASSLVRGTNEQFF. The DNA for the CDR3 is TGCGCCAGCAGCTTGGTTCGGGGAACCAATGAGCAGTTCTTC.

V gene TRBV7-9 combines with J gene TRBJ2-2; D might be TRBD1 (5 bases). From germline, CDR1 is SEHNR and CDR2 FQNEAQ (reference sequence). Trimming stripped 5 bases from V and 5 bases from J, with 9 bases between. This CDR3 is built from 13 residues. CDR3 loop: CASSVRQTGELFF. The CDR3 coding sequence is TGTGCCAGCAGCGTACGACAGACCGGGGAGCTGTTTTTT.

This clonotype was seen a handful of times. The chain uses TRBV15 and TRBJ2-3, with 7 bases matching TRBD2. Germline CDR1 reads LNHNV; CDR2 reads YYDKDF (reference sequence). V shed 0 bases and J 0 bases; nucleotides not matched to a gene: 3. This CDR3 comprises 16 residues. For the CDR3, the DNA is TGTGCCACCAGCAGAGATCTAGCGGTTAGCACAGATACGCAGTATTTT. It specifies CATSRDLAVSTDTQYF.

This clonotype was detected a few times. The V and J genes are TRBV5-1 and TRBJ1-6; D is unclear. This CDR3 has 15 amino acids. Germline loops: CDR1 SGHRS, CDR2 YFSETQ. With 0 bases removed from V and 3 bases from J, the gap between germline ends came to 7 bases. CDR3 bases: TGCGCCAGCAGCTTGGCCGGCGGCTATAATTCACCCCTCCACTTT. As protein: CASSLAGGYNSPLHF.

This clonotype has ten or more counts. CDR3 protein: CASSLNGANVLTF. In DNA form, the CDR3 reads TGTGCCAGCAGTTTAAATGGGGCCAACGTCCTGACTTTC. This chain links TRBV28 with TRBJ2-6; D is unresolved. Germline CDR1 reads MDHEN; CDR2 reads SYDVKM. Deletions cut 2 bases from V and 3 bases from J, with 2 bases between. This CDR3 has 13 amino acids.

This clonotype was observed many times. The gene calls are TRBV4-1 and TRBJ2-1, with D uncertain. V lost 0 bases, J lost 4 bases, and 7 bases lay in between. The CDR3 length is 14 residues. Germline V gene lookup returns CDR1 MGHRA and CDR2 YSYEKL. The CDR3 DNA reads TGCGCCAGCAGCCAAGAAAGCTCGTACAATGAGCAGTTCTTC. Translating gives CASSQESSYNEQFF.

J is TRBJ2-7 and V is TRBV27; 11 bases agree with TRBD2. The CDR3 has 17 amino acids. Losses at the gene ends were 5 bases for V and 5 bases for J; bases not matched to a gene: 14. The germline CDR1 and CDR2 sequences are MNHEY and SMNVEV (reference sequence). This CDR3 reads CASSAHPPSGRFHEQYF. The CDR3 DNA follows: TGTGCCAGCAGTGCACACCCTCCTAGCGGGAGGTTTCACGAGCAGTACTTC.

This clonotype was detected only a few times. This chain joins TRBV12-3 or TRBV12-4 and TRBJ1-2; 9 bases are shared with TRBD1. The V segment lost 7 bases and the J segment 5 bases; nucleotides outside the gene matches: 5. The CDR3 runs 13 residues. CDR3 protein: CASKQTGGYGYTF. The CDR3 nucleotides are TGTGCCAGCAAACAGACAGGGGGGTATGGCTACACCTTC.

The sample holds a few counts of this clonotype. The V call is TRBV20-1, the J call TRBJ2-7, with 8 bases aligning to TRBD2. With 3 bases clipped from V and 2 bases from J, the junction kept 9 bases outside the gene matches. This CDR3 is built from 15 residues. The germline V gene encodes CDR1 DFQATT and CDR2 SNEGSKA (reference sequence). The CDR3 region has the DNA TGCAGTGCTAGCGCAATAGCGGGAAATACCTACGAGCAGTACTTC. Protein product: CSASAIAGNTYEQYF.

In this sample, this clonotype turned up a few times. The chain employs TRBV6-1 and TRBJ2-7, with 8 bases aligning to TRBD1. The germline V gene encodes CDR1 MNHNS and CDR2 SASEGT. Unmatched junction bases numbered 3, after V lost 3 bases and J lost 2 bases. This CDR3 comprises 14 residues. CDR3 residues: CASSDLGQAYEQYF. CDR3 DNA sequence: TGTGCCAGCAGTGACCTGGGACAGGCCTACGAGCAGTACTTC.

This clonotype was recorded at least ten times. The V gene is TRBV9, the J gene TRBJ2-7; a possible D gene is TRBD1 (7 bases). Germline V gene data show CDR1 as SGDLS and CDR2 as YYNGEE. The CDR3 extends over 14 amino acids. V lost 4 bases and J 3 bases, leaving 14 bases between the germline ends. Written as DNA, the CDR3 is TGTGCCAGCAGCCCGCGGGACAGCTTCTACGAGCAGTACTTC. Amino acid sequence: CASSPRDSFYEQYF.

This clonotype appeared a few times. A read error may account for a junction end that differs from germline. The chain joins TRBV19 to TRBJ2-1; D perhaps matches TRBD1 (6 bases). This CDR3 contains 13 residues. From germline, CDR1 is LNHDA and CDR2 SQIVND (reference sequence). The CDR3 DNA is TGTGCCGCTGGACAGACGGTGAACAACGAGCAGTTCTTC. Residues: CAAGQTVNNEQFF.

V and J are TRBV11-3 and TRBJ2-7; 7 bases fit TRBD1. The germline V gene has CDR1 SGHNT and CDR2 YENEEA. The ends lost 0 bases at V and 0 bases at J; junction bases unmatched: 8. The CDR3 has 17 residues. CDR3 nucleotides: TGTGCCAGCAGCTTAGATACGACAGGGCGGACCTCCTACGAGCAGTACTTC. Its translation: CASSLDTTGRTSYEQYF.

This clonotype was seen a handful of times. V gene TRBV7-9 combines with J gene TRBJ2-5; 10 nucleotides match TRBD2. V lost 2 bases and J lost 1; bases outside the gene matches: 1. In germline, CDR1 is SEHNR, CDR2 FQNEAQ (reference sequence). The CDR3 covers 15 residues. In nucleotides, the CDR3 is TGTGCCAGCAGCTTATGGACTAGCGGCCAAGAGACCCAGTACTTC. This encodes CASSLWTSGQETQYF.

This clonotype has more than one count but fewer than ten. J is TRBJ2-2 and V is TRBV7-3; D ambiguous. This CDR3 region has 17 residues. V lost 8 bases, J lost 2 bases, and 21 bases lay in between. The germline gives CDR1 SGHTA, CDR2 FQGTGA. CDR3 sequence: CASGFSKGTRNTGELFF. In nucleotides, the CDR3 is TGTGCCAGCGGTTTTAGTAAAGGAACCCGTAACACCGGGGAGCTGTTTTTT.

The chain carries TRBV5-1 and TRBJ2-1; 12 bases map to TRBD2. J lost 0 bases, V lost 5 bases, and 12 bases had no gene match. The CDR3 is made up of 19 amino acids. Germline V gene sequence: CDR1 SGHRS, CDR2 YFSETQ. Written as DNA, the CDR3 is TGCGCCAGCAGTCCGGGCGGGCTAGCGGGGGGGAGCTCCTACAATGAGCAGTTCTTC. Translating gives CASSPGGLAGGSSYNEQFF.